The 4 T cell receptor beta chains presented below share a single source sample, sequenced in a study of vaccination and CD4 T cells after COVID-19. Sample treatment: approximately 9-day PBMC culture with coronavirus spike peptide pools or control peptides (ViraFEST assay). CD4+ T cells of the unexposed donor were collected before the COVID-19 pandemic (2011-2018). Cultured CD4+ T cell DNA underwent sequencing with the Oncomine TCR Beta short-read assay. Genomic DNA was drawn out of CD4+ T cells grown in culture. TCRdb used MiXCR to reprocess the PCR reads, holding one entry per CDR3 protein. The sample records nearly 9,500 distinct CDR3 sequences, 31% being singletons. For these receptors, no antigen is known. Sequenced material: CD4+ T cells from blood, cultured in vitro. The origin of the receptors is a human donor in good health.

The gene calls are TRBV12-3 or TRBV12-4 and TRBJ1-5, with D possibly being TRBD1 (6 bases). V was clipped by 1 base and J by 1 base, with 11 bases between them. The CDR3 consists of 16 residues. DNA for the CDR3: TGTGCCAGCAGTTTAGTTAGGCAGGGGAGCAATCAGCCCCAGCATTTT. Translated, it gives CASSLVRQGSNQPQHF.

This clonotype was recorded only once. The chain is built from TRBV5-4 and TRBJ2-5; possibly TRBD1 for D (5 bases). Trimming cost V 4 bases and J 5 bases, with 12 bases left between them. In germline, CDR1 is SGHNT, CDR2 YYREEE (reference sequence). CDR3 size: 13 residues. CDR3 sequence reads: CASSPTVFETQYF. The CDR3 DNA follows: TGTGCCAGCAGCCCGACAGTTTTCGAGACCCAGTACTTC.

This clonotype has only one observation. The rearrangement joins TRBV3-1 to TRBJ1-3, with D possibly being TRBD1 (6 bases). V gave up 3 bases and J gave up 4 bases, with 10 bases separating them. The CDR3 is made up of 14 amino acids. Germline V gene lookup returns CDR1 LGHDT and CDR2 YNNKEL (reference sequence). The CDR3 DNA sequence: TGTGCCAGCAGCCAGGACGACAGGGGAAACACCATATATTTT. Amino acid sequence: CASSQDDRGNTIYF.

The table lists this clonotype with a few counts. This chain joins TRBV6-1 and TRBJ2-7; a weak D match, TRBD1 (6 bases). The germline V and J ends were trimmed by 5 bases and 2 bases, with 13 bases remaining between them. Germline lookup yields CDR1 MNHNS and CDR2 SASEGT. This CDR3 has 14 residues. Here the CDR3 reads CASSLDRLTYEQYF. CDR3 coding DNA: TGTGCCAGCAGTCTTGACAGGCTCACCTACGAGCAGTACTTC.